The rows below give T cell receptor beta chains drawn from one sample of a study of T-cell reconstitution after alpha-beta-depleted transplantation in children. A single record per CDR3 protein comes from TCRdb applying MiXCR to the PCR reads. Of roughly 500,000 distinct CDR3 sequences in the sample, around 12% were seen once. The material was PBMCs from the stem cell graft donor, obtained from the stem cell graft. These receptor sequences come from a human donor who donated a stem cell graft to a child with combined immunodeficiency. Each CDR3 is given with its conserved first and last residue. Each record gives: V gene, CDR3 protein.

>TRBV12-3/TRBV12-4
CASTHGTASTDTQYF
>TRBV7-3
CASSLTGGGNEKLFF
>TRBV5-1
CASSLQQIWDTQYF
>TRBV4-2
CASSQDASGGPNEQFF
>TRBV11-2
CASSLVQSTYVGEKLFF
>TRBV18
CASSRTSGVRQYF
>TRBV6-1
CASSTTGPREQSEKLFF
>TRBV12-3/TRBV12-4
CASSPIGGQETQYF
>TRBV6-1
CASSLGLAAVYEQYF
>TRBV12-3/TRBV12-4
CASSLEARTDTQYF
>TRBV11-2
CASSLLTSGGGEFF
>TRBV5-6
CASSFGFRPEQYF
>TRBV3-1
CASSQWGTEEAQYF
>TRBV6-5
CASSYNRNYGYTF
>TRBV20-1
CSARDPSVSYEQYF
>TRBV20-1
CSARADRGFNYGYTF
>TRBV10-3
CAISPLKGFYEQYF
>TRBV9
CASSADRDRGTYEQYF
>TRBV12-3/TRBV12-4
CASSPWTSGAYNEQFF
>TRBV18
CASSPGQVYGYTF
>TRBV7-2
CASSWGLTTGEQYF
>TRBV6-1
CASRLGRNSYEQYF
>TRBV7-2
CASSLSGGALYNEQFF
>TRBV10-3
CAISGSTSGSYNEQFF
>TRBV4-1
CASSHPLAGGSADNEQFF
>TRBV29-1
CSGAVFNEQFF
>TRBV11-1
CASSSSPPAGDRNTEAFF
>TRBV20-1
CSARDRVIGEAFF
>TRBV6-2/TRBV6-3
CASSYRGVSNQPQHF
>TRBV5-1
CASSSLEQADYEQYF
>TRBV2
CASSDDRGSNYGYTF
>TRBV5-1
CASSLTGDPAKNIQYF
>TRBV6-5
CASSYSPAVPYNSPLHF